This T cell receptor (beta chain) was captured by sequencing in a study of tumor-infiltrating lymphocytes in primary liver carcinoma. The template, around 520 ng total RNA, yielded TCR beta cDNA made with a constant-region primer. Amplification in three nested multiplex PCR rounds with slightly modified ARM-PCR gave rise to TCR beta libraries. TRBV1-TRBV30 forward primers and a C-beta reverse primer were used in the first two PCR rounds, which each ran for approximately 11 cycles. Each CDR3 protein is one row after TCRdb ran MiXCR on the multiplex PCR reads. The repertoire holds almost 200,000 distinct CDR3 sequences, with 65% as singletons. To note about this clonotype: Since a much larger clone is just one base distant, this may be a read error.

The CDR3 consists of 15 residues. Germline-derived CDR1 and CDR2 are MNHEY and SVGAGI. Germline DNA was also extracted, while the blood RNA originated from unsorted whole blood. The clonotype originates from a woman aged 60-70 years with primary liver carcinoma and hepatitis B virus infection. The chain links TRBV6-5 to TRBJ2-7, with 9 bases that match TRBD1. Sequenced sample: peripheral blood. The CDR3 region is CAGSYRQGVTYEQYF. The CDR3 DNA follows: TGTGCCGGCAGTTATCGACAGGGGGTAACATACGAGCAGTACTTC.